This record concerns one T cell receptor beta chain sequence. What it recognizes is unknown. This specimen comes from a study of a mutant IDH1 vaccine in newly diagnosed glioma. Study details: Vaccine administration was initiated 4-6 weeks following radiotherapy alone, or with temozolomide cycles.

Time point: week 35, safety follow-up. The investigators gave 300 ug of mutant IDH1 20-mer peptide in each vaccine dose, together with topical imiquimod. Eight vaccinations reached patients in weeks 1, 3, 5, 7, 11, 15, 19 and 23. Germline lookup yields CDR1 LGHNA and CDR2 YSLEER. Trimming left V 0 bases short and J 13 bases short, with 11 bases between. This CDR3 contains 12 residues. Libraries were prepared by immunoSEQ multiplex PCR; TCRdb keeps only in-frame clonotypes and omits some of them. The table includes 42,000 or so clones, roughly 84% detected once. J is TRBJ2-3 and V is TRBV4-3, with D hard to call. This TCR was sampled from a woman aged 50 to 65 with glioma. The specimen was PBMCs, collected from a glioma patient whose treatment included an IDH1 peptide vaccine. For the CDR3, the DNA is TGCGCCAGCAGCCAAGATCCCTCCCACAAGTATTTT. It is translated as CASSQDPSHKYF.